This T cell receptor (beta chain) was obtained from a study of a mutant IDH1 vaccine in newly diagnosed glioma. Study in general: Before enrollment, the patients had been treated with radiotherapy alone, temozolomide alone, or both together. Most of them had received both. Overall study findings and caveats: Variations in leading peripheral T cell clonotypes appeared to have no connection with pseudoprogression.

This clone was observed a handful of times. The target antigen is unknown. Germline loops: CDR1 SGHAT, CDR2 FQNNGV. V was clipped by 5 bases and J by 5 bases; unmatched bases: 3. The CDR3 length is 13 residues. Time point reported: week 23, last vaccination. Vaccinated patients received 300 ug of mutant IDH1 20-mer peptide per dose, with topical imiquimod. Only in-frame clones appear in the TCRdb table, and some are missing; sequencing was by immunoSEQ multiplex PCR. The table shows approximately 28,000 clones, with more than 70% occurring only once. Source: PBMCs, taken from a glioma patient whose treatment included an IDH1 peptide vaccine. The chain has TRBV11-2 and TRBJ1-5, with 7 nucleotides matching TRBD1. This clonotype was obtained from a woman between 18 and 30 years old with glioma. CDR3: CASSKGTDQPQHF. The CDR3 DNA reads TGTGCCAGCAGCAAAGGGACAGATCAGCCCCAGCATTTT.